These 23 T cell receptor beta chains share one sample of origin, sequenced in a study of CD8+ T cells in alopecia areata. Peripheral blood and lesional scalp punch biopsies were taken from alopecia areata patients. cDNA serving as the sequencing template came from extracted, reverse transcribed RNA. Method: immunoSEQ multiplex PCR; TCRdb's copy keeps in-frame clones and lacks some. The table records about 12,000 clones, roughly 50% of them present only once. The specimen sequenced was skin. These receptors originate from a human donor with alopecia areata.

The chain has TRBV6-5 and TRBJ2-7; D is unresolved. V lost 5 bases to trimming and J lost 0 bases, with 8 bases between them. The CDR3 runs to 13 residues. Germline loops: CDR1 MNHEY, CDR2 SVGAGI. CDR3 sequence: CASSPDASYEQYF. The CDR3 DNA follows: TGTGCCAGCAGTCCGGACGCCTCCTACGAGCAGTACTTC.

V usage is TRBV6-1 and J usage is TRBJ1-5; perhaps TRBD1 as D (5 bases). V was trimmed by 7 bases and J by 1 base, leaving 8 bases between them. Germline V gene data show CDR1 as MNHNS and CDR2 as SASEGT. The CDR3 covers 13 residues. The CDR3 is CASIRDSNQPQHF. CDR3 DNA: TGTGCCAGCATCCGGGACAGCAATCAGCCCCAGCATTTT.

This rearrangement joins TRBV5-1 to TRBJ1-2, with D unclear. This CDR3 comprises 13 residues. The V gene lost 1 base and the J gene lost 3 bases, with 7 bases spanning the gap. Germline V CDR1 and CDR2: SGHRS, YFSETQ. The CDR3 DNA follows: TGCGCCAGCAGCTTGTCGTCAGACTATGGCTACACCTTC. Protein product: CASSLSSDYGYTF.

The CDR3 protein is CASSPYRPVAGLTDTQYF. As DNA, the CDR3 is TGTGCCAGCAGCCCCTATCGGCCAGTAGCGGGCCTCACAGATACGCAGTATTTT. V gene TRBV11-2 combines with J gene TRBJ2-3; 7 bases are shared with TRBD2. V lost 5 bases to trimming and J lost 2 bases; unmatched junction nucleotides: 16. CDR1 and CDR2 (germline): SGHAT, FQNNGV. The CDR3 sequence is 18 residues long.

The V gene is TRBV11-3, the J gene TRBJ2-1; 8 bases match TRBD1. This CDR3 region has 13 residues. From germline, CDR1 is SGHNT and CDR2 YENEEA. With V trimmed by 7 bases and J by 7 bases, 6 bases remained unmatched. CDR3 coding DNA: TGTGCCAGCACCGGACAGGGTAGGAATGAGCAGTTCTTC. This encodes CASTGQGRNEQFF.

J is TRBJ2-2 and V is TRBV7-6; possible D gene TRBD2, 6 bases. The CDR3 has 14 amino acids. Trimming removed 3 bases at V and 3 bases at J, with 8 bases between. CDR1 and CDR2 from the germline V gene are SGHVS and FNYEAQ. As DNA, the CDR3 is TGTGCCAGCAGCTTTGGAGGGTACACCGGGGAGCTGTTTTTT. Protein: CASSFGGYTGELFF.

This chain connects TRBV30 to TRBJ1-3; D is unclear. Looked up from germline, CDR1 is GTSNPN and CDR2 is SVGIG (reference sequence). V dropped 2 bases and J dropped 0 bases, with 5 bases sitting between them. The CDR3 runs to 13 residues. CDR3 sequence (DNA): TGTGCCTGGAGTTCAGGCTCTGGAAACACCATATATTTT. It translates to CAWSSGSGNTIYF.

The V call is TRBV30, the J call TRBJ1-2; unclear D gene. The CDR3 length is 13 residues. Trimming cost V 0 bases and J 7 bases, with 12 bases left between them. Germline V gene sequence: CDR1 GTSNPN, CDR2 SVGIG (reference sequence). This chain's CDR3 is CAWSVLRGGGYTF. The DNA of the CDR3 is TGTGCCTGGAGTGTACTGCGGGGTGGTGGCTACACCTTC.

The V gene is TRBV29-1, the J gene TRBJ2-3; 8 bases are a match to TRBD1. Germline V gives CDR1 SQVTM, CDR2 ANQGSEA. With V trimmed by 5 bases and J by 6 bases, 16 bases remained unmatched. This CDR3 comprises 16 residues. The CDR3 here is CSVRLRGTGRADTQYF. The CDR3 nucleotides are TGCAGCGTTCGCCTCCGCGGGACAGGAAGAGCCGATACGCAGTATTTT.

The chain links TRBV7-2 to TRBJ2-2; D call uncertain. Germline lookup yields CDR1 SGHTA and CDR2 FQGNSA. Trimming stripped 6 bases from V and 1 base from J, with 15 bases between. CDR3 size: 16 residues. In DNA, the CDR3 is TGTGCCAGCAGACCCCGACAAGTTGTGAACACCGGGGAGCTGTTTTTT. The encoded protein is CASRPRQVVNTGELFF. Full variable domain (rest looked up from reference TRBV7-2 and TRBJ2-2): GAGVSQSPSNKVTEKGKDVELRCDPISGHTALYWYRQSLGQGLEFLIYFQGNSAPDKSGLPSDRFSAERTGGSVSTLTIQRTQQEDSAVYLCASRPRQVVNTGELFFGEGSRLTVL.

The chain links TRBV28 to TRBJ2-5; a weak D match, TRBD1 (5 bases). The CDR3 spans 15 residues. V lost 5 bases and J 3 bases, leaving 16 bases between the germline ends. Germline V gene lookup returns CDR1 MDHEN and CDR2 SYDVKM. This chain's CDR3 is CASSRPRGGEETQYF. CDR3 DNA: TGTGCCAGCAGTCGACCTAGGGGTGGGGAAGAGACCCAGTACTTC.

This chain connects TRBV11-2 to TRBJ2-5; tentative D call: TRBD1 (6 bases). Trimming removed 7 bases at V and 9 bases at J, with 21 bases between. Germline lookup yields CDR1 SGHAT and CDR2 FQNNGV. The CDR3 has 14 amino acids. CDR3 in amino acids: CASTPGPGAGAQYF. The CDR3 DNA is TGTGCCAGCACCCCGGGACCAGGGGCCGGGGCCCAGTACTTC.

The chain recombines TRBV2 with TRBJ2-3; 12 nucleotides agree with TRBD2. J gave up 4 bases and V 6 bases, and 11 bases lay outside the gene matches. CDR1 and CDR2 (germline): SNHLY, FYNNEI. The CDR3 length is 17 residues. The CDR3 region is CASRVRRLAGGPDTQYF. In DNA form, the CDR3 reads TGTGCCAGCAGAGTGAGGCGGCTAGCGGGGGGGCCAGATACGCAGTATTTT.

The rearrangement joins TRBV7-9 to TRBJ2-7, with a weak D call TRBD2 (6 bases). The CDR3 covers 14 residues. V was shortened by 5 bases and J by 2 bases, with 13 bases between the two germline ends. The V gene's germline CDR1 is SEHNR and CDR2 FQNEAQ (reference sequence). The CDR3 sequence is CASSQSGPPYEQYF. CDR3 nucleotides: TGTGCCAGCAGCCAAAGCGGGCCTCCCTACGAGCAGTACTTC.

This clone has only a few counts. The rearrangement uses TRBV6-1 and TRBJ2-7; 7 nucleotides line up with TRBD1. With V trimmed by 9 bases and J by 0 bases, 5 bases remained unmatched. The CDR3 sequence is 13 residues long. Germline values: CDR1 MNHNS, CDR2 SASEGT. In DNA, the CDR3 is TGTGCCAGTGCGGACAGGACCTCCTACGAGCAGTACTTC. This encodes CASADRTSYEQYF.

This clone was detected only once. The chain is built from TRBV18 and TRBJ2-7; D unresolved. CDR3 length equals 13 residues. Trimming shortened V by 3 bases and J by 3 bases, and 9 bases separated the two germline ends. Germline assignment: CDR1 KGHSH and CDR2 LQKENI. CDR3 amino acids: CASSPGRSYEQYF. DNA of the CDR3: TGTGCCAGCTCACCCGGCAGGAGCTACGAGCAGTACTTC.

V usage is TRBV27 and J usage is TRBJ2-2; 7 bases align to TRBD1. Germline values: CDR1 MNHEY, CDR2 SMNVEV (reference sequence). V lost 5 bases, J lost 6 bases, and 9 bases stayed unmatched. The CDR3 is 15 residues long. The CDR3 protein is CASSTYPQGAGELFF. CDR3 nucleotide sequence: TGTGCCAGCAGTACTTACCCGCAGGGGGCCGGGGAGCTGTTTTTT.

In this sample, this clone turned up a few times. The J gene is TRBJ2-5, the V gene TRBV7-6, with D hard to call. Germline loops: CDR1 SGHVS, CDR2 FNYEAQ. The CDR3 totals 15 residues. V was cut by 2 bases and J by 2 bases, with 12 bases left in between. CDR3 loop: CASSLSSSVQETQYF. The CDR3 bases are TGTGCCAGCAGCTTATCCAGTTCGGTTCAAGAGACCCAGTACTTC.

The chain links TRBV2 to TRBJ2-1; possible D gene TRBD2, 6 bases. Germline CDR1 SNHLY, CDR2 FYNNEI. Trimming left V 8 bases short and J 8 bases short, with 16 bases between. The CDR3 covers 13 residues. CDR3 in DNA: TGTGCCAGCTTGGCGGGGTTGGAGGATGAGCAGTTCTTC. It translates to CASLAGLEDEQFF.

This clone turned up a few times. The V gene is TRBV6-6, the J gene TRBJ2-6, with no clear D. The CDR3 contains 11 residues. Germline V gene data show CDR1 as MNHNY and CDR2 as SVGAGI (reference sequence). The CDR3 DNA reads TGTGCTTCTGGAGGGGCCAACGTCCTGACTTTC. It codes for CASGGANVLTF.

This chain links TRBV25-1 with TRBJ2-7; possibly TRBD1 for D (6 bases). This CDR3 is built from 15 residues. The V and J ends lost 1 base and 0 bases respectively, with 10 bases between them. Germline-derived CDR1 and CDR2 are MGHDK and SYGVNS. The CDR3 nucleotides are TGTGCCAGCAGTGAATCAAGGGACAACTCCTACGAGCAGTACTTC. Its protein product is CASSESRDNSYEQYF.

The chain is built from TRBV13 and TRBJ2-3; 8 nucleotides line up with TRBD1. The CDR3 has 16 amino acids. Trimming took 2 bases from V and 3 from J; bases not matched to a gene: 7. CDR1 is PRHDT, CDR2 FYEKMQ, per germline (reference sequence). The CDR3 region is CASSLTGWTGTDTQYF. DNA for the CDR3: TGTGCCAGCAGCTTAACAGGGTGGACAGGGACAGATACGCAGTATTTT.

J is TRBJ2-1 and V is TRBV15, with D tentatively TRBD2 (5 bases). The CDR3 is 19 residues long. Germline V gene sequence: CDR1 LNHNV, CDR2 YYDKDF (reference sequence). V shed 5 bases and J shed 7 bases, with 30 bases lying between them. CDR3 nucleotide sequence: TGTGCCACCAGCCTAGAGAGGGTTGGGTACGGTCAAGGGATGAATGAGCAGTTCTTC. It is translated as CATSLERVGYGQGMNEQFF. Based on the CDR3 plus reference TRBV15 and TRBJ2-1, the full variable domain is DAMVIQNPRYQVTQFGKPVTLSCSQTLNHNVMYWYQQKSSQAPKLLFHYYDKDFNNEADTPDNFQSRRPNTSFCFLDIRSPGLGDTAMYLCATSLERVGYGQGMNEQFFGPGTRLTVL.